This section outlines one T cell receptor (beta chain) sequence together with its context. This specimen comes from a study of blood T cell repertoires in COVID-19. Study context: Material from acute and convalescent COVID-19 was sourced from the United States, Italy and Spain.

Germline lookup yields CDR1 MDHEN and CDR2 SYDVKM. V dropped 6 bases and J dropped 0; count of bases not matched to a gene: 15. CDR3 length: 19 residues. Per the authors' pipeline: Scientists estimated how many nucleated cells there were by amplifying reference gene primers. Libraries were prepared by immunoSEQ multiplex PCR; TCRdb keeps only in-frame clonotypes and omits some of them. V, J and clone size are taken as reported in that table, and D and trimming were inferred from the DNA itself. The repertoire holds some 68,000 clones, with about 90% as singletons. This clonotype was obtained from a man aged 45-65 years with COVID-19, enrolled during active disease. The chain is built from TRBV28 and TRBJ1-5; the match to TRBD1 covers 9 bases. Sequencing input: peripheral blood. This CDR3 is CASRSWDREEWGSNQPQHF. For the CDR3, the DNA is TGTGCCAGCAGAAGTTGGGACAGGGAAGAGTGGGGTAGCAATCAGCCCCAGCATTTT. Full variable domain (missing parts from reference TRBV28 and TRBJ1-5): DVKVTQSSRYLVKRTGEKVFLECVQDMDHENMFWYRQDPGLGLRLIYFSYDVKMKEKGDIPEGYSVSREKKERFSLILESASTNQTSMYLCASRSWDREEWGSNQPQHFGDGTRLSIL.